The T cell receptor beta chain described here comes from a study of blood T cell repertoires in COVID-19. Profiling relied on immunoSEQ multiplex PCR, and the TCRdb table lists in-frame clones only, not all of them. The table lists around 400,000 clones, about 89% of them singletons, with under 3% in the top ten. This TCR derives from a woman in her sixties or seventies with COVID-19, enrolled during active disease. Sequenced input: peripheral blood.

CDR3 loop: CASSGGGAVETQYF. DNA of the CDR3: TGTGCCAGCAGTGGCGGGGGGGCCGTTGAGACCCAGTACTTC. The chain uses TRBV28 and TRBJ2-5; 9 bases align to TRBD2. Germline trimming cut 5 bases from V and 5 bases from J; bases unmatched to any gene: 6. CDR3 size: 14 residues. Germline loops: CDR1 MDHEN, CDR2 SYDVKM.